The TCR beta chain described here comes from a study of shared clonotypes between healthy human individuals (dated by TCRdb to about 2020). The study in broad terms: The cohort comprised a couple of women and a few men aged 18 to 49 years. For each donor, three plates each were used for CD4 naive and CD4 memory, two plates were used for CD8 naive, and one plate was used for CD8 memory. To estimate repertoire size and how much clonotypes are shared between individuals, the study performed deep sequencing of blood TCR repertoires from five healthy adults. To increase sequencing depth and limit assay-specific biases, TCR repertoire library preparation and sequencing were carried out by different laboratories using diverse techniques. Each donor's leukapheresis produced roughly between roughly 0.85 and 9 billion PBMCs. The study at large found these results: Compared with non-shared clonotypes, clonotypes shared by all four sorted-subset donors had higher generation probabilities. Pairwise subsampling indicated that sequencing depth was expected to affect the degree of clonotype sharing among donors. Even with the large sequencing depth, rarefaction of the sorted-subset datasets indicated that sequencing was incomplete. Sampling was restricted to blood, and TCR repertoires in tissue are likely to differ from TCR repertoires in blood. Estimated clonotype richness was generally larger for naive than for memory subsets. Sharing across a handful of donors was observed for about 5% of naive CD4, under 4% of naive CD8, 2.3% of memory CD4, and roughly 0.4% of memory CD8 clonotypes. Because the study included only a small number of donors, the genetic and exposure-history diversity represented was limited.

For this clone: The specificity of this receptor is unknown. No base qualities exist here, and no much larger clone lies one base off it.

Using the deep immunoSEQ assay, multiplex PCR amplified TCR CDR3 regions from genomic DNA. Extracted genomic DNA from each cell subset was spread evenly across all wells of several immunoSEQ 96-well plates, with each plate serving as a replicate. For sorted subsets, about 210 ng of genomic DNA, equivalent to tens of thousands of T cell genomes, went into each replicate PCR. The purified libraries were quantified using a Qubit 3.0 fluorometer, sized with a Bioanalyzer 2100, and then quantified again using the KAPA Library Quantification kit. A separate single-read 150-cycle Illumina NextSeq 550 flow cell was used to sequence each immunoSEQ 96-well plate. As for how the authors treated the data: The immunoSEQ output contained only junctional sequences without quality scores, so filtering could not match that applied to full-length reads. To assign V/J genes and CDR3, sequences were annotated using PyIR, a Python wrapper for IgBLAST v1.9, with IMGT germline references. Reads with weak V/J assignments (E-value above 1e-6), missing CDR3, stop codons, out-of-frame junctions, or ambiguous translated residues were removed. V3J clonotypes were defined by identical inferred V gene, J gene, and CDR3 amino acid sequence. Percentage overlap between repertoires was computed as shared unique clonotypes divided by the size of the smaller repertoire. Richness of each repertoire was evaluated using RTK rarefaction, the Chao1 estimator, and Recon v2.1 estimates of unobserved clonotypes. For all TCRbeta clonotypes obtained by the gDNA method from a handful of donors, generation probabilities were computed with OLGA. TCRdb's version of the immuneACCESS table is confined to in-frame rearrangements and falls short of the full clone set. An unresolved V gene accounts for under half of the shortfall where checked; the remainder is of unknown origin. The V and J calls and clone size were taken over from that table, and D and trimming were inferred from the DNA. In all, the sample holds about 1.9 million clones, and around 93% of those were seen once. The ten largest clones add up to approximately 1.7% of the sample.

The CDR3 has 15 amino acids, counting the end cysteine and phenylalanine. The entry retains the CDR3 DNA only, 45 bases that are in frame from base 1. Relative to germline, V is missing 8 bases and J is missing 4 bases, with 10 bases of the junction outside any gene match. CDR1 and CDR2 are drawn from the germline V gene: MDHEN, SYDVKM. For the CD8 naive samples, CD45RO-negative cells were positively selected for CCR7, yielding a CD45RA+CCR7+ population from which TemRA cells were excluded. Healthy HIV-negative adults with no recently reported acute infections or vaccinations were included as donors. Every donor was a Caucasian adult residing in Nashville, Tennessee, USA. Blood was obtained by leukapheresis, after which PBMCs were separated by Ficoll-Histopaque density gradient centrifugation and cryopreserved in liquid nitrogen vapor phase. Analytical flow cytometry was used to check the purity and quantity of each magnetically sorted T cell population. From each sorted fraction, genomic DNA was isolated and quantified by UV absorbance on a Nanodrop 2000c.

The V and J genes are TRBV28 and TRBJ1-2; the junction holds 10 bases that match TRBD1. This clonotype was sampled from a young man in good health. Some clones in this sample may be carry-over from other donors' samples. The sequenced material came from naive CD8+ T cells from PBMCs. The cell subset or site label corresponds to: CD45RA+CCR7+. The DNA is TGTGCCAGCTTTAGACAGGGGGCGACTCCCTATGGCTACACCTTC. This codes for CASFRQGATPYGYTF.